These 7 T cell receptor beta chains share one sample of origin, sequenced in a study of cytomegalovirus exposure and HLA in healthy donors. The PCR made use of 60 Vbeta and 13 Jbeta primers. Produced via immunoSEQ multiplex PCR; TCRdb's table is partial and in-frame only. The sample carries a few hundred thousand clones, 80% recorded once. What was sequenced was PBMCs. These receptors all come from a girl aged 2 to 9 in good health and CMV-seronegative.

The V gene is TRBV2, the J gene TRBJ1-1; no clear D. Germline CDR1 SNHLY, CDR2 FYNNEI. The CDR3 spans 10 residues. The V gene lost 7 bases and the J gene lost 10 bases, with 10 bases spanning the gap. CDR3 amino acids: CASTLRGAFF. CDR3 DNA: TGTGCCAGCACCCTGCGCGGAGCTTTCTTT.

The rearrangement joins TRBV15 to TRBJ2-7; TRBD2 agrees at 12 bases. This CDR3 comprises 17 residues. V lost 0 bases and J lost 2; bases outside the gene matches: 5. The germline V gene has CDR1 LNHNV and CDR2 YYDKDF (reference sequence). The CDR3 DNA reads TGTGCCACCAGCAGAGATAATCGACTAGCGGGAGCCTACGAGCAGTACTTC. Amino acid sequence: CATSRDNRLAGAYEQYF.

CDR3 protein: CASSQWEGGQETQYF. CDR3 DNA: TGTGCCAGCAGCCAATGGGAGGGAGGCCAAGAGACCCAGTACTTC. This chain uses TRBV16 with TRBJ2-5; TRBD2 matches 7 bases. The germline gives CDR1 KGHSY, CDR2 FQNENV. V lost 1 base, J lost 1 base, and 3 bases stayed unmatched. The CDR3 is 15 amino acids.

The count of this clone is one. The CDR3 loop is CASSVGGGTQPQHF. CDR3 DNA sequence: TGTGCCAGCAGCGTAGGCGGGGGAACCCAGCCCCAGCATTTT. The V call is TRBV9, the J call TRBJ1-5; possibly TRBD1 for D (5 bases). The ends were cut back, 0 bases at V and 7 bases at J, with 11 bases in the middle. The germline gives CDR1 SGDLS, CDR2 YYNGEE. The CDR3 totals 14 residues.

A word on this clone: At the DNA level, this CDR3 is encoded by other sequences in the same sample as well. This chain links TRBV5-1 with TRBJ2-2; possibly TRBD2 for D (5 bases). CDR3 size: 13 residues. Germline-derived CDR1 and CDR2 are SGHRS and YFSETQ. V lost 4 bases and J lost 5, with 9 bases in between. CDR3 sequence: CASSLSGTGELFF. For the CDR3, the DNA is TGCGCCAGCAGCCTCTCGGGGACCGGGGAGCTGTTTTTT.

The chain recombines TRBV19 with TRBJ2-3; 7 bases agree with TRBD2. The CDR3 is made up of 12 amino acids. J was trimmed by 9 bases and V by 5 bases; bases with no gene match: 5. Germline V CDR1 and CDR2: LNHDA, SQIVND (reference sequence). The CDR3 sequence: CASSPGGRTQYF. As DNA, the CDR3 is TGTGCCAGTAGTCCGGGGGGTCGCACGCAGTATTTT.

V usage is TRBV5-6 and J usage is TRBJ1-5; 7 nucleotides line up with TRBD1. V was pared by 3 bases and J by 5 bases, with 8 bases of the junction left unmatched. The CDR3 runs to 15 residues. Germline values: CDR1 SGHDT, CDR2 YYEEEE. This chain's CDR3 is CASSYLGQRHQPQHF. CDR3 nucleotides: TGTGCCAGCAGCTACTTGGGACAGAGACATCAGCCCCAGCATTTT.